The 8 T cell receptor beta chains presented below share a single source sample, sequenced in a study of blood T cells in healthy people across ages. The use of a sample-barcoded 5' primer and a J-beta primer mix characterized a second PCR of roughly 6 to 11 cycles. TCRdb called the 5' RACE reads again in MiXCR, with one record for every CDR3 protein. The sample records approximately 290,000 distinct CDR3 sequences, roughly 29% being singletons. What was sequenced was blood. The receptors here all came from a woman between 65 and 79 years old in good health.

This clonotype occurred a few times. The CDR3 here is CSAPNRGSGEQYF. In nucleotides, the CDR3 is TGCAGTGCTCCGAATAGGGGGAGCGGCGAGCAGTACTTC. This chain links TRBV20-1 with TRBJ2-7; the D gene is possibly TRBD1 (6 bases). The CDR3 runs 13 residues. CDR1 is DFQATT and CDR2 is SNEGSKA in the germline V gene (reference sequence). V lost 5 bases to trimming and J lost 6 bases, with 17 bases between them.

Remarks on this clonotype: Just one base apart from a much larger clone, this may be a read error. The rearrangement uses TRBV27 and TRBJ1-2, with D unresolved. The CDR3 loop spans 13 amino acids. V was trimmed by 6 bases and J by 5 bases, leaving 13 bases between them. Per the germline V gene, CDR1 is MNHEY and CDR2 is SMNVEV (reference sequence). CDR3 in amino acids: CASSLNWSYGYTF. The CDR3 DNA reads TGTGCCAGCAGCCTAAACTGGTCGTATGGCTACACCTTC.

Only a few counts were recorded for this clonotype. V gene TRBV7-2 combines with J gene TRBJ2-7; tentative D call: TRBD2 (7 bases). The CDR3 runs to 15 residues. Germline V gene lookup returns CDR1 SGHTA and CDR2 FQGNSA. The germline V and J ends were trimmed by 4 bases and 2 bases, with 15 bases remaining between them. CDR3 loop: CASSSRGAGPYEQYF. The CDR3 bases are TGTGCCAGCAGCTCCCGGGGGGCGGGTCCCTACGAGCAGTACTTC.

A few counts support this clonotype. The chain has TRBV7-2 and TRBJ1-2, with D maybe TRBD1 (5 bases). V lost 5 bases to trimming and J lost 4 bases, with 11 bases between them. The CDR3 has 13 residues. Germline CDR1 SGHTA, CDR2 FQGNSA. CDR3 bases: TGTGCCAGCAGCGCGACAGTTCTCTATGGCTACACCTTC. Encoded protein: CASSATVLYGYTF.

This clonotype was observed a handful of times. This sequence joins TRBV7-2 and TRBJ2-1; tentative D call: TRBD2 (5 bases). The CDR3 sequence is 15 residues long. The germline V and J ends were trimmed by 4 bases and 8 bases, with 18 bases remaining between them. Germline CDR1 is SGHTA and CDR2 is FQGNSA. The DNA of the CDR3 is TGTGCCAGCAGCTCCGGACTCCCGGCTGGGGATGAGCAGTTCTTC. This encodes CASSSGLPAGDEQFF.

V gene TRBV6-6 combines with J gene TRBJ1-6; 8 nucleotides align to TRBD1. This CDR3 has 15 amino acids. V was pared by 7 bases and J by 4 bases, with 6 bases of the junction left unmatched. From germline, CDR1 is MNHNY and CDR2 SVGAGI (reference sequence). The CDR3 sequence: CASTSRGQYNSPLHF. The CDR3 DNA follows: TGTGCCAGCACTTCCAGGGGGCAATATAATTCACCCCTCCACTTT.

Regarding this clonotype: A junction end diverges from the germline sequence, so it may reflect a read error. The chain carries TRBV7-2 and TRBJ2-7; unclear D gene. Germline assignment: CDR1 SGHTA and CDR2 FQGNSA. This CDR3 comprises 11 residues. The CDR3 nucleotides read TGTGTCAGCAGCTTCTACAGCGAGCAGTACTTC. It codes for CVSSFYSEQYF.

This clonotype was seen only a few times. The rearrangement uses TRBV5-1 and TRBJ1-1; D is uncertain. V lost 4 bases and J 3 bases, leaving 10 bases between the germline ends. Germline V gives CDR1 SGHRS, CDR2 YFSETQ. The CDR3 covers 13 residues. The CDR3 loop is CASSTTRDTEAFF. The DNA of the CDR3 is TGCGCCAGCAGCACAACCAGAGACACTGAAGCTTTCTTT.